This TCR beta chain was profiled in a study of neurological immune-mediated disorders. Documented time point: longitudinal time-point 1 (baseline). In Maryland, USA, blood bank volunteers were the healthy controls. Germline CDR1 MNHEY, CDR2 SVGAGI. V shed 4 bases and J shed 2 bases, with 15 bases lying between them. This CDR3 comprises 16 residues. In this sample, this clonotype turned up many times. TCRdb independently ran MiXCR on the 5' RACE reads; one entry per CDR3 protein. The sample consists of tens of thousands of distinct CDR3 sequences, 9% to 10% of them appearing once. The clonotype was recovered from a woman aged 40 to 49 in good health. The chain recombines TRBV6-5 with TRBJ1-5, with a possible D match to TRBD1 (6 bases). The source material was PBMCs. CDR3 sequence (DNA): TGTGCCAGCAGTTCACAGGGCGGGTTCGGCAATCAGCCCCAGCATTTT. Translating it yields CASSSQGGFGNQPQHF.